This passage covers 28 T cell receptor beta chains from one sample sequenced in a study of blood T cell repertoires in COVID-19 (dated by TCRdb to 2020 to 2021). The protocol used for the library was the immunoSEQ multiplex PCR assay. The table comes from immuneACCESS by way of TCRdb, which keeps in-frame sequences with V and J called. Part of the clones is missing from these tables; in studies checked, under half for an unresolved V gene and the rest for unknown reasons. The sample table records tens of thousands of clones; 84% of these occur just once. In total, the top ten clones hold around 6.6% of the sample. Sequenced material: peripheral blood. Receptors originate from a man aged 55 to 70 with acute or convalescent COVID-19.

On this clone: Other DNA variants within this sample encode the same CDR3. The chain is built from TRBV5-1 and TRBJ2-5; TRBD1 agrees at 7 bases. After removal of 4 bases from V and 2 bases from J, the junction contained 2 bases not matched to a gene. This CDR3 region has 13 residues. From germline, CDR1 is SGHRS and CDR2 YFSETQ. The CDR3 region is CASSGDRQETQYF. The CDR3 bases are TGCGCCAGCAGCGGGGACAGACAAGAGACCCAGTACTTC.

The chain has TRBV19 and TRBJ2-1, with D possibly matching TRBD1 (6 bases). The V end lost 5 bases, the J end lost 2 bases, and 19 bases lay between the germline ends. Germline values: CDR1 LNHDA, CDR2 SQIVND (reference sequence). The CDR3 extends over 17 amino acids. The CDR3 protein is CASSAGQSNRPYNEQFF. DNA of the CDR3: TGTGCCAGTAGTGCAGGACAGAGTAATAGGCCCTACAATGAGCAGTTCTTC.

The rearrangement links TRBV12-3 or TRBV12-4 to TRBJ1-2, with 8 bases fitting TRBD1. The CDR3 is made up of 12 amino acids. V trimming: 6 bases; J trimming: 5 bases; junction bases outside the gene matches: 2. CDR3 loop: CASSRQGYGYTF. In DNA form, the CDR3 reads TGTGCCAGCAGCCGACAGGGGTATGGCTACACCTTC.

The chain couples TRBV5-5 to TRBJ1-4, with 10 bases fitting TRBD1. This CDR3 contains 17 residues. Germline V gives CDR1 SGHKS, CDR2 YYEKEE (reference sequence). V trimming: 4 bases; J trimming: 5 bases; junction bases outside the gene matches: 11. CDR3 DNA sequence: TGTGCCAGCAGCCCTCCGGGACAGGGGCTCCCAAATGAAAAACTGTTTTTT. It translates to CASSPPGQGLPNEKLFF.

The chain links TRBV9 to TRBJ2-3; possibly TRBD2 for D (5 bases). The CDR3 totals 17 residues. The V end was cut by 0 bases, the J end by 2 bases, with 16 bases between. Germline-derived CDR1 and CDR2 are SGDLS and YYNGEE. CDR3 region: CASSVGGRTGSTDTQYF. The CDR3 DNA reads as TGTGCCAGCAGCGTAGGGGGAAGAACGGGGTCCACAGATACGCAGTATTTT.

CDR3 in DNA: TGTGCCATCAGTGAGGGACAGGGTGTAGGCTATGGCTACACCTTC. Protein sequence: CAISEGQGVGYGYTF. V is TRBV10-3 and J is TRBJ1-2; TRBD1 aligns across 8 bases. This CDR3 is 15 amino acids long. With 2 bases clipped from V and 4 bases from J, the junction kept 6 bases outside the gene matches. From germline, CDR1 is ENHRY and CDR2 SYGVKD.

This clone was detected once. V is TRBV10-3 and J is TRBJ1-6, with unresolved D. Trimming took off 3 bases at V and 10 bases at J, with 10 bases between the two ends. This CDR3 has 13 residues. Germline-derived CDR1 and CDR2 are ENHRY and SYGVKD. In DNA form, the CDR3 reads TGTGCCATCAGTGAATCAGGAAGATCACCCCTCCACTTT. Residues: CAISESGRSPLHF.

The chain employs TRBV7-8 and TRBJ1-4; the D gene is possibly TRBD1 (5 bases). CDR1 is SGHVS and CDR2 is FQNEAQ in the germline V gene. Trimming pared 5 bases from V and 8 bases from J, leaving 21 bases between. This CDR3 comprises 16 residues. CDR3 region: CASSPLGRQGFEKLFF. The CDR3 DNA follows: TGTGCCAGCAGCCCCCTAGGGCGGCAGGGATTCGAAAAACTGTTTTTT.

This clone is a singleton in its sample. This chain uses TRBV19 with TRBJ1-2, with 7 bases that match TRBD1. The CDR3 has 14 residues. V shed 4 bases and J 1 base; nucleotides not matched to a gene: 3. CDR1 is LNHDA, CDR2 SQIVND, per germline (reference sequence). The CDR3 is CASSRQGFNYGYTF. CDR3 bases: TGTGCCAGTAGTAGACAGGGCTTTAACTATGGCTACACCTTC.

J is TRBJ1-2 and V is TRBV6-5; 8 bases are a match to TRBD1. CDR1 and CDR2 (germline): MNHEY, SVGAGI. Germline trimming cut 2 bases from V and 6 bases from J; bases unmatched to any gene: 8. This CDR3 is 15 amino acids long. CDR3: CASSYLRDRRNGYTF. CDR3 bases: TGTGCCAGCAGTTACCTCCGGGACAGGAGGAATGGCTACACCTTC.

The rearrangement links TRBV2 to TRBJ2-7, with D possibly being TRBD1 (6 bases). This CDR3 is built from 13 residues. The germline CDR1 and CDR2 sequences are SNHLY and FYNNEI. Trimming removed 6 bases from V and 6 bases from J, with 15 bases in between. The CDR3 region has the DNA TGTGCCAGCAGCGAAATGCAGACAGGCGAGCAGTACTTC. Translation: CASSEMQTGEQYF.

This clone was detected only once. The rearrangement uses TRBV6-5 and TRBJ1-3, with D maybe TRBD1 (5 bases). Germline assignment: CDR1 MNHEY and CDR2 SVGAGI. V dropped 3 bases and J dropped 4 bases, with 13 bases sitting between them. The CDR3 covers 15 residues. Here the CDR3 DNA reads TGTGCCAGCAGTTATGGGGCAGCTTCCGGAAACACCATATATTTT. This encodes CASSYGAASGNTIYF.

The chain is built from TRBV10-3 and TRBJ1-2, with TRBD1 identical over 9 bases. V trimming: 5 bases; J trimming: 4 bases; junction bases outside the gene matches: 5. The V gene's germline CDR1 is ENHRY and CDR2 SYGVKD. This CDR3 contains 14 residues. The CDR3 loop reads CAISMGQGAYGYTF. CDR3 bases: TGTGCCATCAGTATGGGACAGGGCGCCTATGGCTACACCTTC.

This rearrangement joins TRBV25-1 to TRBJ1-2; no firm D call. V lost 2 bases and J 8 bases, leaving 9 bases between the germline ends. The CDR3 consists of 12 residues. The germline gives CDR1 MGHDK, CDR2 SYGVNS. The CDR3 sequence is CASSEGSKGYTF. In DNA, the CDR3 is TGTGCCAGCAGTGAAGGTAGCAAGGGCTACACCTTC.

The CDR3 loop is CASSNGQLLNTEAFF. As DNA, the CDR3 is TGTGCCAGCAGCAACGGACAGCTCCTGAACACTGAAGCTTTCTTT. The gene calls are TRBV28 and TRBJ1-1; weak D call: TRBD1 (6 bases). The CDR3 consists of 15 residues. Trimming removed 6 bases at V and 0 bases at J, with 14 bases between. The germline V gene has CDR1 MDHEN and CDR2 SYDVKM.

This chain connects TRBV4-1 to TRBJ1-2, with 7 bases that match TRBD1. Per germline, CDR1 MGHRA and CDR2 YSYEKL. V lost 1 base and J lost 8; bases outside the gene matches: 7. The CDR3 totals 14 residues. The CDR3 sequence: CASSQVAGGRGYTF. As DNA, the CDR3 is TGCGCCAGCAGCCAAGTTGCAGGGGGTCGCGGCTACACCTTC.

V usage is TRBV19 and J usage is TRBJ1-6, with D unresolved. Germline V lookup: CDR1 LNHDA, CDR2 SQIVND (reference sequence). The CDR3 consists of 15 residues. Deletions cut 4 bases from V and 8 bases from J, with 15 bases between. Written as DNA, the CDR3 is TGTGCCAGTAGTAGGCGGGAGGTTTGGGATTCACCCCTCCACTTT. Its translation is CASSRREVWDSPLHF.

The chain has TRBV2 and TRBJ2-3; 8 nucleotides line up with TRBD1. Per germline, CDR1 SNHLY and CDR2 FYNNEI. There are 14 residues in the CDR3. Trimming took 3 bases from V and 3 from J; bases not matched to a gene: 2. The CDR3 region is CASSDRQGTDTQYF. CDR3 sequence (DNA): TGTGCCAGCAGTGACAGACAGGGGACAGATACGCAGTATTTT.

The chain employs TRBV7-3 and TRBJ2-3; D possibly corresponds to TRBD2 (6 bases). There are 16 residues in the CDR3. Per the germline V gene, CDR1 is SGHTA and CDR2 is FQGTGA. V lost 5 bases to trimming and J lost 5 bases, with 20 bases between them. CDR3 bases: TGTGCCAGCAGCCCCACTTATAGCGGCCGGAGAGATACGCAGTATTTT. Protein product: CASSPTYSGRRDTQYF.

The chain is built from TRBV6-5 and TRBJ2-2; tentatively, D is TRBD2 (6 bases). Per germline, CDR1 MNHEY and CDR2 SVGAGI. This CDR3 contains 13 residues. The germline V and J ends were trimmed by 6 bases and 4 bases, with 9 bases remaining between them. CDR3 sequence: CASREGITGELFF. Here the CDR3 DNA reads TGTGCCAGCAGGGAGGGGATCACCGGGGAGCTGTTTTTT.

The rearrangement joins TRBV19 to TRBJ1-2; possibly TRBD1 for D (5 bases). V was cut by 7 bases and J by 2 bases, with 14 bases left in between. CDR3 length equals 14 residues. The V gene's germline CDR1 is LNHDA and CDR2 SQIVND (reference sequence). The CDR3 region is CASTPRGVNYGYTF. CDR3 nucleotide sequence: TGTGCCAGTACCCCCCGGGGGGTCAACTATGGCTACACCTTC. Variable domain in full (rest from reference TRBV19 and TRBJ1-2): DGGITQSPKYLFRKEGQNVTLSCEQNLNHDAMYWYRQDPGQGLRLIYYSQIVNDFQKGDIAEGYSVSREKKESFPLTVTSAQKNPTAFYLCASTPRGVNYGYTFGSGTRLTVV.

This chain connects TRBV5-1 to TRBJ2-1; possibly TRBD1 for D (6 bases). The CDR3 is 14 amino acids. V lost 5 bases to trimming and J lost 6 bases, with 15 bases between them. Germline CDR1 SGHRS, CDR2 YFSETQ. Here the CDR3 DNA reads TGCGCCAGCAGATTTTCGGACAGCAGCAATGAGCAGTTCTTC. As protein: CASRFSDSSNEQFF. Filled out from reference TRBV5-1 and TRBJ2-1, the complete variable domain reads KAGVTQTPRYLIKTRGQQVTLSCSPISGHRSVSWYQQTPGQGLQFLFEYFSETQRNKGNFPGRFSGRQFSNSRSEMNVSTLELGDSALYLCASRFSDSSNEQFFGPGTRLTVL.

V is TRBV25-1 and J is TRBJ2-7; 9 bases are shared with TRBD1. Looked up from germline, CDR1 is MGHDK and CDR2 is SYGVNS. This CDR3 contains 14 residues. V shed 2 bases and J 5 bases; nucleotides not matched to a gene: 4. CDR3 amino acids: CASSEPGTGNEQYF. CDR3 bases: TGTGCCAGCAGTGAACCCGGGACAGGGAACGAGCAGTACTTC.

This chain connects TRBV24-1 to TRBJ2-6, with 9 bases matching TRBD1. The junction had 6 bases not matched to a gene; V was cut back by 3 bases and J by 1 base. CDR1 and CDR2 from the germline V gene are KGHDR and SFDVKD. The CDR3 totals 18 residues. In DNA form, the CDR3 reads TGTGCCACCAGTGATAAGACAGGGGGAAGTTCTGGGGCCAACGTCCTGACTTTC. Translation: CATSDKTGGSSGANVLTF.

This chain joins TRBV3-1 (or the pseudogene TRBV3-2) and TRBJ2-2; TRBD1 aligns across 11 bases. Losses at the gene ends were 3 bases for V and 4 bases for J; bases not matched to a gene: 4. The CDR3 runs to 16 residues. Per germline, CDR1 LGHDT and CDR2 YNNKEL (reference sequence). This chain's CDR3 is CASSHGQGAITGELFF. In nucleotides, the CDR3 is TGTGCCAGCAGCCATGGACAGGGGGCGATCACCGGGGAGCTGTTTTTT.

This clone was detected only a few times. This chain joins TRBV12-3 or TRBV12-4 and TRBJ1-1; D perhaps matches TRBD1 (5 bases). The CDR3 is made up of 13 amino acids. Trimming removed 5 bases at V and 0 bases at J, with 7 bases between. CDR3 in amino acids: CASSGALNTEAFF. In DNA, the CDR3 is TGTGCCAGCAGTGGGGCCTTGAACACTGAAGCTTTCTTT.

The V gene is TRBV27, the J gene TRBJ2-2, with TRBD1 as a possible D gene (5 bases). The V gene's germline CDR1 is MNHEY and CDR2 SMNVEV (reference sequence). V lost 8 bases and J 0 bases, leaving 16 bases between the germline ends. The CDR3 extends over 16 amino acids. CDR3: CASGAIRASNTGELFF. CDR3 bases: TGTGCCAGCGGGGCAATACGGGCCTCGAACACCGGGGAGCTGTTTTTT.

This clone has a handful of counts. Its ends do not fully match the called genes, so a read error is possible. The J gene is TRBJ1-4, the V gene TRBV2; D not resolved. The CDR3 covers 14 residues. Looked up from germline, CDR1 is SNHLY and CDR2 is FYNNEI. The CDR3 DNA sequence: TGTGCCAGCAGCGAAGACGGAGGAAATGAAAAACTGTTTTTT. Protein sequence: CASSEDGGNEKLFF.